This T cell receptor beta chain originates from a study of T-cell memory formation after mild COVID-19. Turning to the study itself: Largely donor-specific TCR clusters were found.

This clonotype was recorded at least ten times. The CDR3 is 14 residues long. Germline assignment: CDR1 SGHTA and CDR2 FQGTGA. Trimming cost V 5 bases and J 6 bases; bases outside gene matches: 8. TCRdb used MiXCR to reprocess the 5' RACE reads, holding one entry per CDR3 protein. The data hold some 200,000 distinct CDR3 sequences, with approximately 10% observed a single time. The sequenced sample consisted of PBMCs or a T cell subset sorted from them (not recorded which). The source is a man between 18 and 35 years old who had mild COVID-19 (a few samples of this study predate the infection). Cell type and time point are not known. The chain couples TRBV7-3 to TRBJ2-5, with 8 bases matching TRBD2. In DNA, the CDR3 is TGTGCCAGCAGCAACGGGGGGGCCGGGCAGACCCAGTACTTC. It is translated as CASSNGGAGQTQYF.